This TCR beta chain was identified in a study of blood T cell repertoires in COVID-19. The wider study: The United States, Italy and Spain supplied acute and convalescent COVID-19 samples. T cells, B-cell-depleted T cells, or PBMCs provided the cDNA or gDNA that served as material.

Authors' analysis steps: It was from reference gene primer amplification that nucleated cell counts were estimated. Generated by immunoSEQ multiplex PCR, the TCRdb table keeps only in-frame clones and is missing some. D and trimming were read from the DNA, whereas the V and J calls and clone size are those reported in that table. The sample holds roughly 170,000 clones, around 74% seen once. The CDR3 is 11 amino acids. Germline-derived CDR1 and CDR2 are SEHNR and FQNEAQ (reference sequence). With 7 bases clipped from V and 8 bases from J, the junction kept 4 bases outside the gene matches. The V and J genes are TRBV7-9 and TRBJ1-1; 7 nucleotides line up with TRBD1. The sequencing input was peripheral blood. The receptor comes from a woman older than 75 with acute or convalescent COVID-19. CDR3 DNA sequence: TGTGCCAGCAATCGACAGGGCGAAGCTTTCTTT. Its translation is CASNRQGEAFF.